Included here is one T cell receptor (beta chain) sequence, with context. With V trimmed by 4 bases and J by 7 bases, 3 bases remained unmatched. This CDR3 region has 14 residues. The data originate from a study of T-cell memory formation after mild COVID-19. From the 5' RACE reads, TCRdb called clonotypes with MiXCR, one entry per CDR3 protein. Of under 200,000 distinct CDR3 sequences detected, 11% appear once; the ten largest clones hold 3% to 4%. The TCR sequence derives from a man younger than 35 who had mild COVID-19 (a few samples of this study predate the infection). Cell type and time point are not known. J is TRBJ2-1 and V is TRBV12-3 or TRBV12-4; 11 bases map to TRBD1. Specimen: PBMCs or a T cell subset sorted from them (not recorded which). In DNA, the CDR3 is TGTGCCAGCAGTTCTGGACAGGGGGCGAATGAGCAGTTCTTC. It codes for CASSSGQGANEQFF.